A single T cell receptor (beta chain) is shown here with its context. In the authors' workflow: Amplifying reference gene primers gave estimates of nucleated cell counts. Produced via immunoSEQ multiplex PCR; TCRdb's table is partial and in-frame only. For V, J and clone size, that table is used; D and trimming come from the DNA. The table lists some 270,000 clones, roughly nine tenths of them singletons, with roughly 4.8% in the top ten. The sample is drawn from a study of blood T cell repertoires in COVID-19. About the research overall: The analysed material was cDNA or gDNA that came from T cells, B-cell-depleted T cells, or PBMCs.

Germline V gene sequence: CDR1 SGDLS, CDR2 YYNGEE. The germline V and J ends were trimmed by 4 bases and 8 bases, with 20 bases remaining between them. The CDR3 has 15 amino acids. The receptor was isolated from a woman in her thirties or forties who had recovered from COVID-19. Sequenced material: peripheral blood. This chain links TRBV9 with TRBJ2-3, with TRBD2 as a possible D gene (8 bases). The CDR3 sequence is CASSPRTSQGGTQYF. In DNA, the CDR3 is TGTGCCAGCAGCCCCCGGACTAGCCAGGGGGGTACGCAGTATTTT. Combining the CDR3 with reference TRBV9 and TRBJ2-3 gives the whole variable domain DSGVTQTPKHLITATGQRVTLRCSPRSGDLSVYWYQQSLDQGLQFLIQYYNGEERAKGNILERFSAQQFPDLHSELNLSSLELGDSALYFCASSPRTSQGGTQYFGPGTRLTVL.